This TCR beta chain stems from a study of control samples from healthy donors and cancer patients. Repertoires were generated with immunoSEQ multiplex PCR, while TCRdb's copy carries only in-frame clones and drops some. Here the sample spans approximately 150,000 clones, about 90% being singletons. The ends lost 5 bases at V and 8 bases at J; junction bases unmatched: 10. This CDR3 is built from 15 residues. CDR1 and CDR2 (germline): SGHVS, FNYEAQ. Specimen: blood. The receptor's source is a man aged 18-30 years in good health. The chain uses TRBV7-6 and TRBJ2-1, with 9 bases identical to TRBD1. The CDR3 region has the DNA TGTGCCAGCAGCGACACGCAGGACAGGGGTGATGAGCAGTTCTTC. It yields the protein CASSDTQDRGDEQFF.